This T cell receptor beta chain was profiled in a study of T cell responses to AZD1222 COVID-19 vaccine. CDR1 is MDHEN, CDR2 SYDVKM, per germline. This CDR3 is 12 amino acids long. The V end was cut by 3 bases, the J end by 4 bases, with 7 bases between. Study outcomes and limitations: Nearly half of spike-specific TCRs reportedly go after variant regions that carry no mutations.

TCRdb keeps only in-frame clones here, not all; method: immunoSEQ multiplex PCR. The sample has under 150,000 clones; roughly 90% are singletons. As for this clone: What it binds is unknown.

This material consisted of peripheral blood, taken on day 0 of AZD1222 vaccination. The chain uses TRBV28 and TRBJ2-7; D unclear. The receptor was isolated from an adult in good health. In nucleotides, the CDR3 is TGTGCCAGCAGTTTGGACCTATACGAGCAGTACTTC. Translated: CASSLDLYEQYF.